These 19 T cell receptor beta chains were sequenced from one sample in a study of T cells in Graves' hyperthyroidism and ophthalmopathy. RNA transcripts yielded amplified TCR beta CDR3 regions. The HTBI primer set served for first-round RT-PCR of the TCR CDR3. Each CDR3 protein is one row after TCRdb ran MiXCR on the multiplex PCR reads. Counted here are approximately 400,000 distinct CDR3 sequences, more than 13% occurring once; the ten biggest clones make up roughly 33%. The sequencing sample was made of blood. Every receptor here comes from a woman aged 30 to 39 with Graves' hyperthyroidism.

In regard to this clonotype: A much more abundant neighbour one base away suggests this may be a read error. The chain recombines TRBV12-3 or TRBV12-4 with TRBJ2-1; D uncertain. The length of the CDR3 is 13 residues. V was clipped by 5 bases and J by 7 bases, with 12 bases between them. The CDR3 region has the DNA TGTGCCAGCAGTCCCGGACCGGAAAATGAGCAGTTCTTC. This translates into CASSPGPENEQFF.

This clonotype occurred many times. The J gene is TRBJ1-6, the V gene TRBV2; weak D call: TRBD1 (6 bases). Germline V gene data show CDR1 as SNHLY and CDR2 as FYNNEI. V was shortened by 3 bases and J by 4 bases, with 16 bases between the two germline ends. The CDR3 has 17 amino acids. The CDR3 loop reads CASSDKGVDPYNSPLHF. The DNA of the CDR3 is TGTGCCAGCAGTGATAAGGGGGTGGACCCTTATAATTCACCCCTCCACTTT. The full variable domain, with the rest looked up from reference TRBV2 and TRBJ1-6, is EPEVTQTPSHQVTQMGQEVILRCVPISNHLYFYWYRQILGQKVEFLVSFYNNEISEKSEIFDDQFSVERPDGSNFTLKIRSTKLEDSAMYFCASSDKGVDPYNSPLHFGNGTRLTVT.

This clonotype was seen ten or more times. This sequence joins TRBV18 and TRBJ2-7; 13 bases are shared with TRBD2. J was trimmed by 6 bases and V by 3 bases; bases with no gene match: 2. Germline V gene lookup returns CDR1 KGHSH and CDR2 LQKENI. The CDR3 length is 14 residues. In DNA form, the CDR3 reads TGTGCCAGCTCACCGGGACTAGCGGGATCCGAGCAGTACTTC. Translated, it gives CASSPGLAGSEQYF.

In this sample, this clonotype turned up a few times. The chain uses TRBV7-9 and TRBJ1-1; no firm D call. Trimming left V 8 bases short and J 1 base short, with 8 bases between. The CDR3 length is 12 residues. From germline, CDR1 is SEHNR and CDR2 FQNEAQ (reference sequence). CDR3 protein: CASGVQNTEAFF. CDR3 DNA sequence: TGTGCCAGCGGCGTCCAGAACACTGAAGCTTTCTTT. The variable domain in full, with the rest retrieved from reference TRBV7-9 and TRBJ1-1, is DTGVSQNPRHKITKRGQNVTFRCDPISEHNRLYWYRQTLGQGPEFLTYFQNEAQLEKSRLLSDRFSAERPKGSFSTLEIQRTEQGDSAMYLCASGVQNTEAFFGQGTRLTVV.

This clonotype was seen repeatedly, ten times or more. The chain recombines TRBV18 with TRBJ2-5; D may be TRBD1 (6 bases). The CDR3 extends over 15 amino acids. Between the trimmed V and J ends, which lost 2 bases and 4 bases, there was a span of 14 bases. Germline V gene lookup returns CDR1 KGHSH and CDR2 LQKENI. The DNA of the CDR3 is TGTGCCAGCTCACCAGATGTGGGGGCGCGAGAGACCCAGTACTTC. Residues: CASSPDVGARETQYF.

This clonotype was recorded many times. The chain links TRBV28 to TRBJ2-7, with D maybe TRBD1 (6 bases). This CDR3 has 13 amino acids. Germline V lookup: CDR1 MDHEN, CDR2 SYDVKM. V lost 2 bases and J lost 6, with 11 bases in between. The CDR3 DNA reads as TGTGCCAGCAGTTTAGCAGGGACATCCGAGCAGTACTTC. Translation gives CASSLAGTSEQYF.

This chain joins TRBV5-6 and TRBJ2-5, with D hard to call. Germline V gene lookup returns CDR1 SGHDT and CDR2 YYEEEE. V was clipped by 6 bases and J by 0 bases, with 15 bases between them. This CDR3 is built from 15 residues. The CDR3 bases are TGTGCCAGCACCCGACTCTCAGAGTACCAAGAGACCCAGTACTTC. Translation: CASTRLSEYQETQYF.

This clonotype occurred many times. CDR3 sequence reads: CASRPTSVLYEQYF. The CDR3 DNA is TGTGCCAGCAGACCTACTAGCGTCCTCTACGAGCAGTACTTC. This rearrangement joins TRBV28 to TRBJ2-7, with 7 bases that match TRBD2. The CDR3 loop spans 14 amino acids. Unmatched junction bases numbered 8, after V lost 6 bases and J lost 3 bases. Germline CDR1 reads MDHEN; CDR2 reads SYDVKM.

This clonotype was observed many times. The chain has TRBV18 and TRBJ2-2; 13 bases fit TRBD2. The CDR3 runs 16 residues. Germline CDR1 is KGHSH and CDR2 is LQKENI. Trimming removed 2 bases from V and 4 bases from J; junction bases left unmatched: 1. The CDR3 DNA follows: TGTGCCAGCTCACCAGGACTAGCGGGAGTCACCGGGGAGCTGTTTTTT. It codes for CASSPGLAGVTGELFF.

The chain has TRBV5-1 and TRBJ1-1; 11 nucleotides agree with TRBD1. With 5 bases clipped from V and 0 bases from J, the junction kept 3 bases outside the gene matches. Germline CDR1 and CDR2: SGHRS and YFSETQ. This CDR3 has 15 amino acids. This CDR3 is CASSGQGALNTEAFF. The CDR3, as DNA: TGCGCCAGCAGTGGACAGGGGGCCTTGAACACTGAAGCTTTCTTT.

This clonotype was seen many times. This chain uses TRBV6-1 with TRBJ1-4; 7 nucleotides align to TRBD1. CDR1 and CDR2 from the germline V gene are MNHNS and SASEGT. The CDR3 sequence is 14 residues long. V trimming: 5 bases; J trimming: 8 bases; junction bases outside the gene matches: 8. The CDR3 sequence is CASSRDREREKLFF. DNA for the CDR3: TGTGCCAGCAGTAGAGACAGGGAGAGGGAAAAACTGTTTTTT.

V gene TRBV24-1 combines with J gene TRBJ2-1; 10 bases map to TRBD2. The CDR3 contains 14 residues. Germline values: CDR1 KGHDR, CDR2 SFDVKD. The V segment lost 4 bases and the J segment 9 bases; nucleotides outside the gene matches: 5. Here the CDR3 reads CATSESGRAIEQFF. CDR3 coding DNA: TGTGCCACCAGTGAGAGCGGGAGGGCCATTGAGCAGTTCTTC.

This clonotype was seen many times. This rearrangement joins TRBV20-1 to TRBJ2-7; 12 nucleotides align to TRBD2. J was trimmed by 0 bases and V by 8 bases; bases with no gene match: 2. The CDR3 runs 13 residues. Germline CDR1 is DFQATT and CDR2 is SNEGSKA (reference sequence). This CDR3 reads CSRTSGTSYEQYF. The DNA for the CDR3 is TGCAGTCGGACTAGCGGGACCTCCTACGAGCAGTACTTC.

This clonotype was detected only a few times. The chain employs TRBV29-1 and TRBJ1-2; D remains unclear. The V gene lost 0 bases and the J gene lost 9 bases, with 11 bases spanning the gap. CDR3 length equals 12 residues. CDR1 and CDR2 (germline): SQVTM, ANQGSEA. The CDR3 nucleotides read TGCAGCGTTGAAGATCTTCAGGAACGCTACACCTTC. Its translation is CSVEDLQERYTF.

This clonotype was picked up many times. The chain employs TRBV2 and TRBJ2-7, with 10 bases aligning to TRBD1. CDR3 size: 13 residues. Germline V lookup: CDR1 SNHLY, CDR2 FYNNEI. The V and J ends lost 6 bases and 5 bases, in that order; junction bases with no gene match: 4. The CDR3 loop reads CASSRQGAHEQYF. The CDR3 region has the DNA TGTGCCAGCAGCCGACAGGGGGCCCACGAGCAGTACTTC.

This clonotype has just a few counts. The chain is built from TRBV20-1 and TRBJ1-2, with 8 bases identical to TRBD1. In germline, CDR1 is DFQATT, CDR2 SNEGSKA (reference sequence). Trimming took 2 bases from V and 4 from J; bases not matched to a gene: 12. This CDR3 has 16 amino acids. The CDR3 bases are TGCAGTGCTAGACCGGACAGGGACCTGGGTGGCTATGGCTACACCTTC. Translating it yields CSARPDRDLGGYGYTF.

This clonotype showed up just a few times. The V call is TRBV12-3 or TRBV12-4, the J call TRBJ1-5; TRBD1 might be the D (5 bases). The CDR3 is 14 amino acids. V lost 7 bases and J 5 bases, leaving 15 bases between the germline ends. The CDR3 DNA reads as TGTGCCAGCAACATACAGGAGCCGTATCAGCCCCAGCATTTT. It yields the protein CASNIQEPYQPQHF.

This clonotype was recorded many times. The chain links TRBV18 to TRBJ2-5; D not certain. Germline CDR1 KGHSH, CDR2 LQKENI. The length of the CDR3 is 13 residues. The germline V and J ends were trimmed by 6 bases and 2 bases, with 10 bases remaining between them. CDR3 in amino acids: CASSNLGQETQYF. Here the CDR3 DNA reads TGTGCCAGCTCCAATCTAGGGCAAGAGACCCAGTACTTC. The whole variable domain, filled in from reference TRBV18 and TRBJ2-5, reads NAGVMQNPRHLVRRRGQEARLRCSPMKGHSHVYWYRQLPEEGLKFMVYLQKENIIDESGMPKERFSAEFPKEGPSILRIQQVVRGDSAAYFCASSNLGQETQYFGPGTRLLVL.

This clonotype was seen many times. The V call is TRBV7-9, the J call TRBJ2-5, with TRBD2 identical over 9 bases. Germline V gives CDR1 SEHNR, CDR2 FQNEAQ (reference sequence). The CDR3 has 15 amino acids. After removal of 3 bases from V and 2 bases from J, the junction contained 4 bases not matched to a gene. Here the CDR3 reads CASSFAGGGQETQYF. CDR3 nucleotide sequence: TGTGCCAGCAGCTTTGCGGGAGGGGGACAAGAGACCCAGTACTTC.